This TCR beta chain originates from a study of memory CD4+ T cells and cytomegalovirus serostatus. Whole-study results and caveats: Of roughly 180 reported CMV TCRbeta sequences, under 80 were found in memory CD4+ repertoires. Median bootstrapped AUC for CMV status was approximately 0.94 originally, approximately 0.9 US-trained.

TCRdb's table, derived via immunoSEQ multiplex PCR, lists solely in-frame clones and lacks some. Here the sample spans about 41,000 clones, about 79% being singletons. The sort gate was single viable CD3+CD4+CD8-CD45RO+ cells for memory CD4+ T cells. Turning to this clone: What it binds is not known.

The V and J ends lost 5 bases and 7 bases respectively, with 14 bases between them. This CDR3 is built from 14 residues. From germline, CDR1 is LNHNV and CDR2 YYDKDF (reference sequence). This rearrangement joins TRBV15 to TRBJ1-4; D may be TRBD1 (5 bases). Sequencing used memory CD4+ T cells from blood. The clonotype comes from an adult in good health and CMV-seronegative. The CDR3 here is CATSPGRSSEKLFF. Here the CDR3 DNA reads TGTGCCACCAGCCCGGGACGGTCTTCTGAAAAACTGTTTTTT.